The clone carrying this T cell receptor beta chain was observed once. The CDR3 consists of 15 residues. V shed 3 bases and J 2 bases; nucleotides not matched to a gene: 9. Germline CDR1 reads DFQATT; CDR2 reads SNEGSKA (reference sequence). Patients were excluded for uncontrolled infection, other autoimmune disease, pregnancy or lactation. RNA transcripts were the template for amplifying TCR beta CDR3 regions. An initial round of RT-PCR targeting the TCR CDR3 relied on the HTBI primer set. Via MiXCR, TCRdb re-called the multiplex PCR reads, giving one row per CDR3 protein. This sample yields 750,000 to 900,000 distinct CDR3 sequences, of which around 38% are seen a single time; 8.9% belongs to the top ten. The record originates from a study of T cells in Graves' hyperthyroidism and ophthalmopathy.

Sequenced input: blood. The TCR was taken from a man younger than 35 with Graves' hyperthyroidism. The gene calls are TRBV20-1 and TRBJ2-5; TRBD2 matches 7 bases. The CDR3 coding sequence is TGCAGTGCTAGCGATGGACCGGGAGGACAAGAGACCCAGTACTTC. It encodes CSASDGPGGQETQYF.